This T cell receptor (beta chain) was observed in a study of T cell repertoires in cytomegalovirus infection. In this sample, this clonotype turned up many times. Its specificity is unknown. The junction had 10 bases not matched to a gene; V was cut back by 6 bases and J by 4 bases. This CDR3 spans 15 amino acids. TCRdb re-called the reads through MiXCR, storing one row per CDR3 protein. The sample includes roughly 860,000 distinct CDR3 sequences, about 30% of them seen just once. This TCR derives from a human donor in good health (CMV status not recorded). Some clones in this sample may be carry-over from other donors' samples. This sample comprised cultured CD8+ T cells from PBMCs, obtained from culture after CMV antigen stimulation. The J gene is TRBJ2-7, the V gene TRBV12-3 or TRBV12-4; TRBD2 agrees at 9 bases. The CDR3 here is CASSPPLAGLYEQYF. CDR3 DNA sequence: TGTGCCAGCAGCCCTCCCCTAGCGGGGTTATACGAGCAGTACTTC.